This note documents a single TCR beta chain sequence. Its antigen is not identified. Assay: immunoSEQ multiplex PCR; the TCRdb copy retains only in-frame clones and omits some. This table has 40,000 to 55,000 clones, 83% appearing once. The entry originates in a study of cytotoxic CD8 clonotypes in ibrutinib-treated CLL. Study summary: Response samples were taken after a median of approximately 12 months on treatment, range 6 to 36. Across samples, productive templates numbered 255,043 and productive rearrangements reached some 94,000 on average.

The CDR3 runs to 15 residues. The V and J ends lost 6 bases and 1 base respectively, with 15 bases between them. CDR1 is MNHNY, CDR2 SVGAGI, per germline (reference sequence). Study-level findings and limits: Samples from sustained-remission and progressing patients were taken at different times. At baseline, clonality was higher than in age-matched healthy donors and correlated with CD8+ counts.

The clonotype was recovered from a human donor with chronic lymphocytic leukemia. Sequencing was performed on PBMCs, taken after 24 months of ibrutinib treatment. V and J are TRBV6-6 and TRBJ1-1; a weak D match, TRBD1 (5 bases). The CDR3 region is CASRPDRASNTEAFF. For the CDR3, the DNA is TGTGCCAGCAGACCAGACAGAGCGTCGAACACTGAAGCTTTCTTT.